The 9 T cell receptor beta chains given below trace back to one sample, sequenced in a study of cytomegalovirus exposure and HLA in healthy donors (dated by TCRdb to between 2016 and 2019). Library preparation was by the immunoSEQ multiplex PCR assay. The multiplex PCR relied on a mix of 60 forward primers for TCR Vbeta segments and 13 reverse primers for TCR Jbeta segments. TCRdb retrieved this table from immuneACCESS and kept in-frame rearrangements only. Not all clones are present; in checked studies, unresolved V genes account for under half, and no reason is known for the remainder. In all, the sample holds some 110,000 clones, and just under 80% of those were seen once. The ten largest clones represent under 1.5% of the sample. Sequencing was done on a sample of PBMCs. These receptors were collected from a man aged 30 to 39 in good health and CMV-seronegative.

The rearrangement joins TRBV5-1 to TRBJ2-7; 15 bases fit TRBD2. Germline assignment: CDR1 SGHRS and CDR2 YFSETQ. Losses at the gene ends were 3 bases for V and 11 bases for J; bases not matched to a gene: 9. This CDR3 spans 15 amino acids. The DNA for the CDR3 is TGCGCCAGCAGCTCCGGGACTAGCGGGAGGCTATCGGAGTACTTC. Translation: CASSSGTSGRLSEYF.

CDR3 nucleotides: TGTGCCAGCAGCCACGCCCCGAGGACAGGGGCAAATTCACCCCTCCACTTT. Residues: CASSHAPRTGANSPLHF. The rearrangement links TRBV14 to TRBJ1-6; 9 nucleotides agree with TRBD1. The V and J ends lost 3 bases and 7 bases, in that order; junction bases with no gene match: 10. Looked up from germline, CDR1 is SGHDN and CDR2 is FVKESK. The CDR3 length is 17 residues.

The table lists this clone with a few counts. The CDR3 region is CASSQPTEAYGYTF. CDR3 bases: TGCGCCAGCAGCCAACCGACAGAAGCCTATGGCTACACCTTC. The chain links TRBV4-1 to TRBJ1-2; the D gene is possibly TRBD1 (5 bases). Looked up from germline, CDR1 is MGHRA and CDR2 is YSYEKL. Between the trimmed V and J ends, which lost 2 bases and 4 bases, there was a span of 11 bases. The CDR3 has 14 amino acids.

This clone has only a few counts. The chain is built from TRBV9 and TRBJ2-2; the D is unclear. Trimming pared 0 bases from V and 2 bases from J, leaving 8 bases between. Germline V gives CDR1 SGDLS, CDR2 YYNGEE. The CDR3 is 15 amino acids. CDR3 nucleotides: TGTGCCAGCAGCGTAGCCCCCTATAACACCGGGGAGCTGTTTTTT. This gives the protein CASSVAPYNTGELFF.

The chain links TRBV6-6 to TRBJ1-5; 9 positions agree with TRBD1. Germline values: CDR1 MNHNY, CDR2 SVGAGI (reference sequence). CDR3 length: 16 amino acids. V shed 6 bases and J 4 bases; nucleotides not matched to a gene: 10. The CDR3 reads CASSSGTGIGNQPQHF. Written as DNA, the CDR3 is TGTGCCAGCAGCTCCGGGACAGGGATAGGAAATCAGCCCCAGCATTTT.

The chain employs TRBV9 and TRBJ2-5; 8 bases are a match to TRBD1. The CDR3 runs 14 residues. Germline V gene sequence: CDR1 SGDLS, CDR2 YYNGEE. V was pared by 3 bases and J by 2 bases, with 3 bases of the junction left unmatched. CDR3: CASSGGTGQETQYF. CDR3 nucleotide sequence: TGTGCCAGCAGCGGTGGGACAGGTCAAGAGACCCAGTACTTC.

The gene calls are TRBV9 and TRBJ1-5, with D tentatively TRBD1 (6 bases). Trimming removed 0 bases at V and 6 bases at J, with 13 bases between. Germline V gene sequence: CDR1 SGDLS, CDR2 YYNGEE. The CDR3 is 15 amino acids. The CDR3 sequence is CASSVGSGVGQPQHF. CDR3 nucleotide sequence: TGTGCCAGCAGCGTAGGATCAGGGGTGGGTCAGCCCCAGCATTTT.

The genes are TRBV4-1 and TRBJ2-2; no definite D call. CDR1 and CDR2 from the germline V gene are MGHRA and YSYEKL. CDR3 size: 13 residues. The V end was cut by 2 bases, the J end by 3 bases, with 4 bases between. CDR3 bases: TGCGCCAGCAGCCAATTCGACACCGGGGAGCTGTTTTTT. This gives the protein CASSQFDTGELFF.

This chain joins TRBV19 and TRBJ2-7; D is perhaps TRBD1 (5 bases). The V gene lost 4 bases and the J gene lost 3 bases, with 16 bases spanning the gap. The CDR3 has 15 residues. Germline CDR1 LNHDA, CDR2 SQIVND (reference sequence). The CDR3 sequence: CASSTRGLGNYEQYF. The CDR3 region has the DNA TGTGCCAGTAGTACTAGGGGTCTGGGCAACTACGAGCAGTACTTC.